A single sample gave rise to the 19 T cell receptor beta chains below, sequenced in a study of a mutant IDH1 vaccine in newly diagnosed glioma. Sample time point: baseline, week 1 (first vaccination visit). The treatment was: pre-vaccination baseline after standard-of-care therapy. Assay: immunoSEQ multiplex PCR; the TCRdb copy retains only in-frame clones and omits some. This table has about 38,000 clones, around 82% appearing once. The sample was PBMCs, taken from a glioma patient treated with radiotherapy, temozolomide or both. The receptors originated from a man aged 40-50 years with glioma. Some clones in this sample may be carry-over from other donors' samples.

The chain is built from TRBV6-1 and TRBJ1-2; D ambiguous. Germline CDR1 MNHNS, CDR2 SASEGT. V was cut by 6 bases and J by 4 bases, with 12 bases left in between. This CDR3 contains 13 residues. The CDR3 region has the DNA TGTGCCAGCAGGGTGCCTGAGCGCTATGGCTACACCTTC. As protein: CASRVPERYGYTF.

The chain couples TRBV7-2 to TRBJ1-2, with no clear D. Germline CDR1 SGHTA, CDR2 FQGNSA. Deletions cut 7 bases from V and 3 bases from J, with 18 bases between. The CDR3 contains 15 residues. For the CDR3, the DNA is TGTGCCAGCACCTTCCAGTCCCGGTATGACTATGGCTACACCTTC. The encoded protein is CASTFQSRYDYGYTF.

The chain carries TRBV19 and TRBJ1-5; 7 nucleotides agree with TRBD1. The CDR3 is made up of 15 amino acids. Germline lookup yields CDR1 LNHDA and CDR2 SQIVND (reference sequence). J was trimmed by 6 bases and V by 7 bases; bases with no gene match: 12. The CDR3 DNA follows: TGTGCCAGTATGGAGGGGGCGGGAAAGACTCAGCCCCAGCATTTT. Amino acids: CASMEGAGKTQPQHF.

The chain recombines TRBV7-6 with TRBJ1-3; D gene ambiguous. V gave up 0 bases and J gave up 0 bases, with 15 bases separating them. This CDR3 spans 18 amino acids. The V gene's germline CDR1 is SGHVS and CDR2 FNYEAQ. The chain's CDR3 is CASSLALPGEHSGNTIYF. In DNA, the CDR3 is TGTGCCAGCAGCTTAGCGCTGCCGGGAGAGCACTCTGGAAACACCATATATTTT.

This sequence joins TRBV30 and TRBJ1-2; D is possibly TRBD1 (5 bases). The CDR3 runs 15 residues. V lost 1 base, J lost 5 bases, and 17 bases lay in between. Per the germline V gene, CDR1 is GTSNPN and CDR2 is SVGIG (reference sequence). CDR3 amino acids: CAWSGEGEVTYGYTF. For the CDR3, the DNA is TGTGCCTGGAGTGGTGAAGGGGAGGTCACTTATGGCTACACCTTC.

The genes are TRBV5-5 and TRBJ1-4; TRBD1 might be the D (5 bases). Germline V CDR1 and CDR2: SGHKS, YYEKEE (reference sequence). V dropped 5 bases and J dropped 4 bases, with 12 bases sitting between them. The CDR3 is 14 amino acids. This CDR3 is CASRPTAINEKLFF. The CDR3, as DNA: TGTGCCAGCAGGCCGACAGCGATTAATGAAAAACTGTTTTTT.

The chain recombines TRBV2 with TRBJ2-2; the D call may be TRBD1 or TRBD2 (5 bases each). The ends were cut back, 7 bases at V and 3 bases at J, with 15 bases in the middle. The CDR3 length is 15 residues. CDR1 and CDR2 from the germline V gene are SNHLY and FYNNEI. In nucleotides, the CDR3 is TGTGCCAGCAAGGGACGGCAACCGGACACCGGGGAGCTGTTTTTT. Translation: CASKGRQPDTGELFF.

The V gene is TRBV11-1, the J gene TRBJ2-2; possibly TRBD1 or TRBD2 for D (6 bases each). The CDR3 is made up of 17 amino acids. CDR1 SGHAT and CDR2 FQDESV come from the germline V gene (reference sequence). Trimming took 6 bases from V and 0 from J, leaving 17 bases between them. DNA for the CDR3: TGTGCCAGCAGTCCCCGCTCGGGGGCTGCGAACACCGGGGAGCTGTTTTTT. It specifies CASSPRSGAANTGELFF.

This rearrangement joins TRBV7-8 to TRBJ1-5, with TRBD1 identical over 9 bases. The CDR3 runs to 16 residues. In germline, CDR1 is SGHVS, CDR2 FQNEAQ. After removal of 5 bases from V and 7 bases from J, the junction contained 12 bases not matched to a gene. The CDR3 loop is CASSPVTGGIYQPQHF. CDR3 nucleotide sequence: TGTGCCAGCAGCCCCGTGACAGGGGGTATCTACCAGCCCCAGCATTTT.

A few counts support this clone. The CDR3: CASSSQGHNEKLFF. CDR3 bases: TGCGCCAGCAGCTCGCAGGGACATAATGAAAAACTGTTTTTT. The chain links TRBV5-1 to TRBJ1-4, with D perhaps TRBD1 (6 bases). The V end lost 3 bases, the J end lost 4 bases, and 10 bases lay between the germline ends. Germline assignment: CDR1 SGHRS and CDR2 YFSETQ. The CDR3 covers 14 residues.

Comment on this clone: At the DNA level, this CDR3 is encoded by other sequences in the same sample as well. The J gene is TRBJ1-5, the V gene TRBV11-2, with a tentative D call TRBD1 (6 bases). V was cut by 3 bases and J by 4 bases, with 10 bases left in between. Germline V lookup: CDR1 SGHAT, CDR2 FQNNGV. This CDR3 is built from 14 residues. This CDR3 reads CASSFGQSNQPQHF. CDR3 sequence (DNA): TGTGCCAGCAGCTTTGGACAGTCTAATCAGCCCCAGCATTTT.

This clone was counted only a few times. This chain uses TRBV4-1 with TRBJ1-1; TRBD1 might be the D (5 bases). This CDR3 region has 18 residues. Germline CDR1 and CDR2: MGHRA and YSYEKL. Trimming removed 2 bases at V and 0 bases at J, with 19 bases between. The CDR3 spells CASSQPSGTVLMNTEAFF. The CDR3, as DNA: TGCGCCAGCAGCCAACCAAGCGGGACGGTGCTAATGAACACTGAAGCTTTCTTT.

V gene TRBV19 combines with J gene TRBJ1-2, with D possibly being TRBD1 (5 bases). The germline CDR1 and CDR2 sequences are LNHDA and SQIVND (reference sequence). The CDR3 is made up of 14 amino acids. Trimming took 4 bases from V and 4 from J, leaving 13 bases between them. CDR3 residues: CASSNGHIFYGYTF. Written as DNA, the CDR3 is TGTGCCAGTAGTAACGGACACATTTTCTATGGCTACACCTTC.

The chain employs TRBV4-1 and TRBJ2-3, with 7 bases matching TRBD2. V lost 2 bases to trimming and J lost 0 bases; unmatched junction nucleotides: 5. The CDR3 is made up of 16 amino acids. Germline CDR1 reads MGHRA; CDR2 reads YSYEKL. CDR3 sequence: CASSQPAGPSTDTQYF. CDR3 coding DNA: TGCGCCAGCAGCCAACCAGCGGGGCCTAGCACAGATACGCAGTATTTT.

The chain uses TRBV5-6 and TRBJ2-7; D not certain. The germline gives CDR1 SGHDT, CDR2 YYEEEE. There are 13 residues in the CDR3. V lost 5 bases and J lost 3, with 12 bases in between. CDR3: CASSSVEDYEQYF. In DNA, the CDR3 is TGTGCCAGCAGTTCAGTTGAGGACTACGAGCAGTACTTC.

This clone was found once. The chain carries TRBV25-1 and TRBJ2-7, with D perhaps assigned TRBD1 or TRBD2 (5 bases each). Trimming shortened V by 1 base and J by 9 bases, and 13 bases separated the two germline ends. Germline V gives CDR1 MGHDK, CDR2 SYGVNS. This CDR3 comprises 13 residues. The CDR3: CASSELVGERQYF. The CDR3 DNA sequence: TGTGCCAGCAGTGAATTAGTAGGGGAGCGGCAGTACTTC.

This rearrangement joins TRBV29-1 to TRBJ1-2; 9 nucleotides line up with TRBD1. This CDR3 is 13 amino acids long. The V and J ends lost 4 bases and 4 bases, in that order; junction bases with no gene match: 4. CDR1 SQVTM and CDR2 ANQGSEA come from the germline V gene. CDR3 bases: TGCAGCGTTGGGGGGGGACAGGGCTATGGCTACACCTTC. It specifies CSVGGGQGYGYTF.

V is TRBV6-6 and J is TRBJ2-7; D may correspond to TRBD1 or TRBD2 (5 bases each). The length of the CDR3 is 15 residues. Trimming pared 0 bases from V and 9 bases from J, leaving 18 bases between. The V gene's germline CDR1 is MNHNY and CDR2 SVGAGI (reference sequence). CDR3: CASSYSIEVRGSQYF. The CDR3 nucleotides read TGTGCCAGCAGTTACTCGATCGAGGTGAGGGGATCGCAGTACTTC.

Only a few counts were recorded for this clone. CDR3 amino acids: CASSSTGYYEQYF. In nucleotides, the CDR3 is TGCGCCAGCAGCTCAACAGGGTACTACGAGCAGTACTTC. This sequence joins TRBV5-1 and TRBJ2-7, with D possibly being TRBD1 (6 bases). V was shortened by 3 bases and J by 3 bases, with 10 bases between the two germline ends. This CDR3 comprises 13 residues. The germline CDR1 and CDR2 sequences are SGHRS and YFSETQ. Based on the CDR3 plus reference TRBV5-1 and TRBJ2-7, the full variable domain is KAGVTQTPRYLIKTRGQQVTLSCSPISGHRSVSWYQQTPGQGLQFLFEYFSETQRNKGNFPGRFSGRQFSNSRSEMNVSTLELGDSALYLCASSSTGYYEQYFGPGTRLTVT.